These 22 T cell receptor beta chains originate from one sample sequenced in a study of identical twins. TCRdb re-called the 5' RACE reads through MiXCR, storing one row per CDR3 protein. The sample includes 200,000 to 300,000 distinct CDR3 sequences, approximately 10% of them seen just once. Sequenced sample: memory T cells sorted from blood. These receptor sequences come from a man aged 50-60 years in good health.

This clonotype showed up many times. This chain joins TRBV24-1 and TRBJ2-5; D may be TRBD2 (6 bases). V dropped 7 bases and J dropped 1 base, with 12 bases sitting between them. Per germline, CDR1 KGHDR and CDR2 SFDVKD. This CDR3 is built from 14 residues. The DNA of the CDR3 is TGTGCCACCAGCGGGACGGGAGTCCAAGAGACCCAGTACTTC. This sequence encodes CATSGTGVQETQYF.

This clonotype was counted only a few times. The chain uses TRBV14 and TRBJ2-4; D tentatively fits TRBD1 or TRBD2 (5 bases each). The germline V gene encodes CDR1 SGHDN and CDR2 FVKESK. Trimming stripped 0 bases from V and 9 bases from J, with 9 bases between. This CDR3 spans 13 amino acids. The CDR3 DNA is TGTGCCAGCAGCCAAGATTCGGGGACCATTCAGTACTTC. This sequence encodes CASSQDSGTIQYF.

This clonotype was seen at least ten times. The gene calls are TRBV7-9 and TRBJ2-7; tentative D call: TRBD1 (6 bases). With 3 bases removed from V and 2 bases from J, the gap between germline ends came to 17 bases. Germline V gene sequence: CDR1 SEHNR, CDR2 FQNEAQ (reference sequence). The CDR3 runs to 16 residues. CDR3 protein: CASSFNKGVSAYEQYF. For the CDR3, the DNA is TGTGCCAGCAGCTTTAACAAGGGGGTCTCTGCCTACGAGCAGTACTTC.

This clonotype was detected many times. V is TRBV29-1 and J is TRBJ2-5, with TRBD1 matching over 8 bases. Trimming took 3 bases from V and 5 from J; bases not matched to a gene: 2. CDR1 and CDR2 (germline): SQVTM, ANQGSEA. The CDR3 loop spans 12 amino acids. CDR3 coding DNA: TGCAGCGTTGACTACAGGGGGGAGACCCAGTACTTC. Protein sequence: CSVDYRGETQYF.

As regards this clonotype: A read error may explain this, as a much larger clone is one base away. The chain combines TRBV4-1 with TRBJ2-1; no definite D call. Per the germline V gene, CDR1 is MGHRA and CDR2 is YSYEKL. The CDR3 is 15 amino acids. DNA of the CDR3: TGCGCCAGCAGCCAAGTGGGTGGCAGCAACAATGACCAGTTCTTC. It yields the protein CASSQVGGSNNDQFF.

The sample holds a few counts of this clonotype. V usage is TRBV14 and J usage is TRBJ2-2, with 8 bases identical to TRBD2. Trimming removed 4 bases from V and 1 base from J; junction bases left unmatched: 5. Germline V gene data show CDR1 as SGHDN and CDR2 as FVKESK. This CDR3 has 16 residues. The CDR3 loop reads CASSRRTSGNTGELFF. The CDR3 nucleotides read TGTGCCAGCAGCCGAAGAACTAGCGGGAACACCGGGGAGCTGTTTTTT.

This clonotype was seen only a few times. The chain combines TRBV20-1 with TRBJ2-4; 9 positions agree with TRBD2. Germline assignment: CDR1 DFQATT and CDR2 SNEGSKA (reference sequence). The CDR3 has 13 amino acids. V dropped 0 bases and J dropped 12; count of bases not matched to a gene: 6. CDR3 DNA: TGCAGTGCTAGAGAGGGGCGGGGGGGCCCTCAGTACTTC. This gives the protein CSAREGRGGPQYF.

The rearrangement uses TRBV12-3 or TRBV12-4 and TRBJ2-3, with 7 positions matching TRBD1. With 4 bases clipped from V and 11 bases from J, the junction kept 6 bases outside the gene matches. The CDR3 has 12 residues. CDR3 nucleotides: TGTGCCAGCAGTTCGTTTGGGGACAGGCAGTATTTT. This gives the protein CASSSFGDRQYF.

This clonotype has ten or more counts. DNA for the CDR3: TGTGCCAGCAGCTTCTCCTGGACAGGCCCCTACAATGAGCAGTTCTTC. This translates into CASSFSWTGPYNEQFF. The chain recombines TRBV11-2 with TRBJ2-1; TRBD1 aligns across 7 bases. V was pared by 3 bases and J by 2 bases, with 7 bases of the junction left unmatched. This CDR3 has 16 residues. Germline-derived CDR1 and CDR2 are SGHAT and FQNNGV.

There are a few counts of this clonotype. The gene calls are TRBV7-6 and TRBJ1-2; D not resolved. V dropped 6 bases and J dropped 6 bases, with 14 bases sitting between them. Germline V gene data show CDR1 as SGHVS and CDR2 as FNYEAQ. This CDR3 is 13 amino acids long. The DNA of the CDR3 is TGTGCCAGCAGGTGGGCAGGTCGAGATGGCTACACCTTC. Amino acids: CASRWAGRDGYTF.

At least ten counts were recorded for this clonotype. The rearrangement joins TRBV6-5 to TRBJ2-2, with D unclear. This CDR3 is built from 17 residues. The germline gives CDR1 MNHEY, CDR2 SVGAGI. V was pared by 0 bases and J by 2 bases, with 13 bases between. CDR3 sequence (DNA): TGTGCCAGCAGTTACTCGATCTCGACAACTAACACCGGGGAGCTGTTTTTT. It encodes CASSYSISTTNTGELFF.

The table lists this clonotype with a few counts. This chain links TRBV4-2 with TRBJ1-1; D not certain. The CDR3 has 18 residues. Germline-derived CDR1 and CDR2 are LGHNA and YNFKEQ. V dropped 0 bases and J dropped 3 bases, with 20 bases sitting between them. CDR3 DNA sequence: TGTGCCAGCAGCCAAGATCAGACTTTAGGGATTGGGGACACTGAAGCTTTCTTT. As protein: CASSQDQTLGIGDTEAFF.

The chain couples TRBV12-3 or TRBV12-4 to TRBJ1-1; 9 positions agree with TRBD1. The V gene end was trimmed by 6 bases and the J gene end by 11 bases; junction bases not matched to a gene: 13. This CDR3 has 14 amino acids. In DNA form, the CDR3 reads TGTGCCAGCAGCTTGGTCGCGGACAGGGGTAGTGCTTTCTTT. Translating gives CASSLVADRGSAFF.

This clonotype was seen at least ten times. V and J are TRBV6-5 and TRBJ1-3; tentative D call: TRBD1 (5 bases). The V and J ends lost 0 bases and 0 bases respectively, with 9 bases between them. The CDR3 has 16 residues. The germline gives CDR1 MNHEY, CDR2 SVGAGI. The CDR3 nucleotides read TGTGCCAGCAGTTACTCATCAGGGAGCTCTGGAAACACCATATATTTT. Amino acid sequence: CASSYSSGSSGNTIYF.

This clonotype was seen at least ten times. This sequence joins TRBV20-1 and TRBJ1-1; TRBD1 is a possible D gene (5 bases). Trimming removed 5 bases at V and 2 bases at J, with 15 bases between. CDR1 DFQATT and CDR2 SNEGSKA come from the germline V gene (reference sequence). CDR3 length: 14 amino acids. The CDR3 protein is CSAAWIGANTEAFF. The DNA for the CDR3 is TGCAGTGCTGCCTGGATTGGGGCTAACACTGAAGCTTTCTTT.

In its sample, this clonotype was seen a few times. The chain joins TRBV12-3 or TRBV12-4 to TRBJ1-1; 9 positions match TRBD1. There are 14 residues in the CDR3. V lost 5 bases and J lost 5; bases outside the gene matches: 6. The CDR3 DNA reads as TGTGCCAGCAGTCGAGGACAGGGGTGGACTGAAGCTTTCTTT. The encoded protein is CASSRGQGWTEAFF.

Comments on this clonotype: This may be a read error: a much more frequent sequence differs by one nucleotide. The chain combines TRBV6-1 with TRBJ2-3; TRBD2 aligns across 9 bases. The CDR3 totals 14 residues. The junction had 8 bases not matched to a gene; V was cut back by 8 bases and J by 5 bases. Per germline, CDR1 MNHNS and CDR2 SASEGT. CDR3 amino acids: CASACGRGLDTQYF. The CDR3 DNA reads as TGTGCCAGCGCTTGCGGGAGGGGGCTAGATACGCAGTATTTT.

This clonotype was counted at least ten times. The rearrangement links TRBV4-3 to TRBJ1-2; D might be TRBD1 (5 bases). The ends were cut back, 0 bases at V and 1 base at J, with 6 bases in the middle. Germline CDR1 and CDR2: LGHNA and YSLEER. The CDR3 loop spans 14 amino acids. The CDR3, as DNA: TGCGCCAGCAGCCAAGACCAGGGTAACTATGGCTACACCTTC. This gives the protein CASSQDQGNYGYTF.

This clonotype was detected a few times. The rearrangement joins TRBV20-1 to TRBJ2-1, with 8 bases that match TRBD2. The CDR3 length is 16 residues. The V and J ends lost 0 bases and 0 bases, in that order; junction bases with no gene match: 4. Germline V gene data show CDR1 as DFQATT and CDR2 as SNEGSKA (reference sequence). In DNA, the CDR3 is TGCAGTGCTAGAGAGTTAGCGGGAAGCTCCTACAATGAGCAGTTCTTC. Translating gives CSARELAGSSYNEQFF.

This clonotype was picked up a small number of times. The CDR3 region has the DNA TGTGCCAGCAGTGAAGACAGGGTGAATGGCTACACCTTC. This encodes CASSEDRVNGYTF. The chain recombines TRBV25-1 with TRBJ1-2; 7 bases match TRBD1. Unmatched junction bases numbered 3, after V lost 2 bases and J lost 6 bases. There are 13 residues in the CDR3. CDR1 and CDR2 (germline): MGHDK, SYGVNS.

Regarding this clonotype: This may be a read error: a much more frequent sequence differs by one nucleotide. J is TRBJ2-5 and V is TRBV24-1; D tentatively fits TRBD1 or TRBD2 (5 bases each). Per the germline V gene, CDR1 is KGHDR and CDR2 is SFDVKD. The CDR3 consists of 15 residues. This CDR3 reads CATSDPVGDQEPQYF. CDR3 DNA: TGTGCCACCAGTGACCCTGTGGGGGACCAAGAGCCCCAGTACTTC.

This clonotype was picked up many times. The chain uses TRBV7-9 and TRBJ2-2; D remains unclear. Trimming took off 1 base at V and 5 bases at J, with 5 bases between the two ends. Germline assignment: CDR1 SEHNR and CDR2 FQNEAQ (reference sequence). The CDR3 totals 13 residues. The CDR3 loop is CASSLDGTGELFF. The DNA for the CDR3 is TGTGCCAGCAGCTTAGACGGTACCGGGGAGCTGTTTTTT. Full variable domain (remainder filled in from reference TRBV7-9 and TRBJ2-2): DTGVSQNPRHKITKRGQNVTFRCDPISEHNRLYWYRQTLGQGPEFLTYFQNEAQLEKSRLLSDRFSAERPKGSFSTLEIQRTEQGDSAMYLCASSLDGTGELFFGEGSRLTVL.